The 22 T cell receptor beta chains below come from one sample, sequenced in a study of blood T cells in healthy people across ages (dated by TCRdb to about 2015). Library construction relied on 5' RACE. The sequencing machine was an Illumina HiSeq 2500. A second PCR of roughly 7 to 11 cycles was performed with a sample-barcoded 5' primer and a J-beta primer mix. TCRdb took the public reads, trimmed them with fastp at Q25, ran MiXCR for clone calling and kept in-frame beta chains. For every CDR3 protein sequence, its rows merge into one entry that carries the most common genes and DNA. Counted in this sample were fewer than 650,000 distinct CDR3 sequences; over 25% of them appeared once. The biggest ten clones account for approximately 3.6% of the sample. These data also formed part of another study, on T cells of mothers and their children.

Sequenced input: blood. Source of these receptors: a boy aged 2-15 years in good health.

This clonotype was recorded only once. The V gene is TRBV3-1, the J gene TRBJ2-1, with 8 nucleotides matching TRBD2. The V gene's germline CDR1 is LGHDT and CDR2 YNNKEL (reference sequence). V gave up 1 base and J gave up 4 bases; unmatched junction bases: 3. This CDR3 has 15 residues. CDR3 nucleotides: TGTGCCAGCAGCCAAGCCCCGGGGGGGTACAATGAGCAGTTCTTC. This sequence encodes CASSQAPGGYNEQFF.

In this sample, this clonotype turned up a few times. This chain connects TRBV20-1 to TRBJ1-3; tentatively, D is TRBD1 (5 bases). This CDR3 has 15 residues. The germline V gene encodes CDR1 DFQATT and CDR2 SNEGSKA (reference sequence). The germline V and J ends were trimmed by 4 bases and 3 bases, with 16 bases remaining between them. The CDR3: CSAIPGPFDGNTIYF. The CDR3 region has the DNA TGCAGTGCTATCCCGGGACCGTTTGATGGAAACACCATATATTTT.

The chain links TRBV5-1 to TRBJ2-4; a weak D match, TRBD2 (6 bases). The CDR3 contains 14 residues. CDR1 and CDR2 (germline): SGHRS, YFSETQ. Deletions cut 4 bases from V and 9 bases from J, with 17 bases between. The DNA for the CDR3 is TGCGCCAGCAGCGACGGAGGGCCTGGGACCATTCAGTACTTC. As protein: CASSDGGPGTIQYF.

The rearrangement joins TRBV5-5 to TRBJ2-3; TRBD1 might be the D (6 bases). Germline V gives CDR1 SGHKS, CDR2 YYEKEE (reference sequence). Trimming cost V 3 bases and J 0 bases, with 11 bases left between them. The CDR3 length is 15 residues. CDR3 sequence: CASSSGQSSTDTQYF. DNA of the CDR3: TGTGCCAGCAGCTCCGGACAGAGTAGCACAGATACGCAGTATTTT.

This clonotype was recorded a few times. The V and J genes are TRBV30 and TRBJ2-5; 11 nucleotides line up with TRBD2. From germline, CDR1 is GTSNPN and CDR2 SVGIG (reference sequence). The CDR3 totals 15 residues. Trimming removed 1 base from V and 4 bases from J; junction bases left unmatched: 5. CDR3 sequence: CAWSEGLAAPETQYF. The CDR3 nucleotides are TGTGCCTGGAGTGAGGGACTAGCGGCCCCAGAGACCCAGTACTTC.

This clonotype has a handful of counts. The chain carries TRBV20-1 and TRBJ2-2; D is possibly TRBD2 (6 bases). V was trimmed by 6 bases and J by 4 bases, leaving 18 bases between them. Germline CDR1 DFQATT, CDR2 SNEGSKA (reference sequence). The CDR3 runs 15 residues. The DNA of the CDR3 is TGCAGTGCCCGCGGGTGGCGGGAAGGCACCGGGGAGCTGTTTTTT. This sequence encodes CSARGWREGTGELFF.

The chain joins TRBV28 to TRBJ2-5; no clear D. Trimming removed 7 bases from V and 5 bases from J, with 11 bases in between. Germline V gives CDR1 MDHEN, CDR2 SYDVKM. This CDR3 has 12 amino acids. CDR3 DNA sequence: TGTGCCAGCAATCTGGACGGGGAGACCCAGTACTTC. Residues: CASNLDGETQYF.

This clonotype appeared many times. J is TRBJ1-4 and V is TRBV12-3 or TRBV12-4; D might be TRBD1 (6 bases). CDR3 length: 13 residues. The V and J ends lost 5 bases and 5 bases respectively, with 9 bases between them. The CDR3 nucleotides read TGTGCCAGCAGTGGGACATCCAATGAAAAACTGTTTTTT. Its protein product is CASSGTSNEKLFF.

This chain uses TRBV6-6 with TRBJ1-2, with TRBD1 matching over 8 bases. CDR3 length: 15 amino acids. Germline lookup yields CDR1 MNHNY and CDR2 SVGAGI (reference sequence). Trimming cost V 0 bases and J 5 bases; bases outside gene matches: 5. CDR3 region: CASSYSPQGEYGYTF. CDR3 bases: TGTGCCAGCAGTTACTCGCCACAGGGGGAATATGGCTACACCTTC.

The chain couples TRBV12-3 or TRBV12-4 to TRBJ1-2, with D perhaps TRBD1 (6 bases). CDR3 size: 15 residues. Between the trimmed V and J ends, which lost 4 bases and 3 bases, there was a span of 15 bases. CDR3: CASSSQPTGHYGYTF. The CDR3 DNA sequence: TGTGCCAGCAGTTCACAACCTACAGGGCACTATGGCTACACCTTC.

The V and J genes are TRBV7-9 and TRBJ2-2, with a possible D match to TRBD1 (6 bases). Germline V gene data show CDR1 as SEHNR and CDR2 as FQNEAQ (reference sequence). V dropped 6 bases and J dropped 5 bases, with 16 bases sitting between them. There are 15 residues in the CDR3. The DNA for the CDR3 is TGTGCCAGCAGTCCAGGGGTTCAGGGGACCGGGGAGCTGTTTTTT. It yields the protein CASSPGVQGTGELFF.

J is TRBJ1-4 and V is TRBV25-1, with no clear D. The V gene's germline CDR1 is MGHDK and CDR2 SYGVNS. V lost 7 bases and J 3 bases, leaving 12 bases between the germline ends. CDR3 size: 14 residues. The chain's CDR3 is CASTAAGANEKLFF. The CDR3 nucleotides read TGTGCCAGCACCGCCGCGGGCGCTAATGAAAAACTGTTTTTT.

The chain recombines TRBV24-1 with TRBJ1-2; D is uncertain. The CDR3 is 14 amino acids. The germline gives CDR1 KGHDR, CDR2 SFDVKD. V lost 2 bases and J lost 2, with 8 bases in between. Here the CDR3 reads CATSDWNTNYGYTF. CDR3 DNA: TGTGCCACCAGTGATTGGAACACCAACTATGGCTACACCTTC.

Only a few counts were recorded for this clonotype. The chain recombines TRBV10-3 with TRBJ2-5, with D unresolved. The J call may be wrong; the DNA end is better matched by TRBJ2-7. CDR1 and CDR2 from the germline V gene are ENHRY and SYGVKD. The length of the CDR3 is 15 residues. CDR3 residues: CAIRAGDVDSYEQYF. The CDR3 DNA follows: TGTGCCATCAGGGCTGGCGACGTCGACTCCTACGAGCAGTACTTC.

This clonotype was found a few times. CDR3 in amino acids: CSASSSGTQYF. The CDR3 nucleotides are TGCAGTGCTAGTTCATCCGGGACCCAGTACTTC. This chain connects TRBV20-1 to TRBJ2-5, with unresolved D. This CDR3 comprises 11 residues. With 3 bases removed from V and 7 bases from J, the gap between germline ends came to 9 bases. Germline V CDR1 and CDR2: DFQATT, SNEGSKA (reference sequence).

The V call is TRBV12-3 or TRBV12-4, the J call TRBJ2-1, with 8 bases lining up with TRBD1. CDR3 size: 14 residues. V shed 7 bases, J shed 12 bases, and the junction held 14 bases outside the gene matches. CDR3 region: CASIRDRGLSGQFF. The CDR3 nucleotides read TGTGCCAGCATCCGAGACAGGGGCCTAAGCGGGCAGTTCTTC.

This chain's CDR3 is CASSFGTTNEKLFF. The CDR3 DNA reads as TGTGCCAGCAGCTTCGGGACAACTAATGAAAAACTGTTTTTT. The chain is built from TRBV7-2 and TRBJ1-4, with unresolved D. There are 14 residues in the CDR3. Germline V gene data show CDR1 as SGHTA and CDR2 as FQGNSA. With 3 bases removed from V and 0 bases from J, the gap between germline ends came to 5 bases.

The chain uses TRBV6-1 and TRBJ2-3; tentatively, D is TRBD2 (7 bases). Trimming stripped 3 bases from V and 6 bases from J, with 13 bases between. The CDR3 runs to 14 residues. Germline CDR1 reads MNHNS; CDR2 reads SASEGT. The DNA of the CDR3 is TGTGCCAGCAGTGACCTCGGGGGGCGTGATACGCAGTATTTT. Its protein product is CASSDLGGRDTQYF.

The sample holds a few counts of this clonotype. V and J are TRBV5-1 and TRBJ2-3; 7 positions agree with TRBD2. Looked up from germline, CDR1 is SGHRS and CDR2 is YFSETQ. This CDR3 has 15 amino acids. The junction had 5 bases not matched to a gene; V was cut back by 4 bases and J by 0 bases. CDR3 nucleotide sequence: TGCGCCAGCAGCCTAGCGGAGCCTAGCACAGATACGCAGTATTTT. Amino acid sequence: CASSLAEPSTDTQYF.

This chain links TRBV5-1 with TRBJ2-5, with D hard to call. V lost 1 base, J lost 1 base, and 8 bases lay in between. Germline lookup yields CDR1 SGHRS and CDR2 YFSETQ. CDR3 length: 14 residues. The CDR3 region is CASSLSTLQETQYF. DNA for the CDR3: TGCGCCAGCAGCTTGTCGACTCTCCAAGAGACCCAGTACTTC.

This clonotype has just a few counts. The chain has TRBV21-1 and TRBJ2-2; the DNA was not compared with TRBD1, the D call given in the table. TRBV21-1 is deemed a pseudogene. There are 17 residues in the CDR3. This CDR3 is CASSNFGGGPNTGELFF. Written as DNA, the CDR3 is TGTGCCAGCAGCAACTTTGGGGGGGGGCCGAACACCGGGGAGCTGTTTTTT.

The V call is TRBV2, the J call TRBJ2-5, with D unresolved. With the DNA end fitting TRBJ2-7 better, the J assignment may be wrong. The CDR3 length is 12 residues. CDR1 is SNHLY and CDR2 is FYNNEI in the germline V gene. CDR3 DNA sequence: TGTGCCAGCAGTGAAATCGAATACGAGCAGTACTTC. Its protein product is CASSEIEYEQYF.